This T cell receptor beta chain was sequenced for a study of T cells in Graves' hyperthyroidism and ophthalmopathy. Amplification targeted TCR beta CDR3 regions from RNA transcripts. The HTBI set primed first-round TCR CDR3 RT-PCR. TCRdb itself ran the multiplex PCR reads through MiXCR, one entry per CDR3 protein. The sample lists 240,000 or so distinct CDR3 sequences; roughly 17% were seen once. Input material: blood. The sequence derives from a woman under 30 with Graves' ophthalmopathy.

CDR3 sequence (DNA): TGCGCCAGCAGCGCCGGGACAGGGTTGGTCACTGAAGCTTTCTTT. Protein: CASSAGTGLVTEAFF. The J gene is TRBJ1-1, the V gene TRBV5-1, with 9 bases identical to TRBD1. This CDR3 contains 15 residues. Germline loops: CDR1 SGHRS, CDR2 YFSETQ. V shed 4 bases and J 4 bases; nucleotides not matched to a gene: 8.